What follows describes a single T cell receptor beta chain. The antigen it binds to is not known. No quality values exist for individual bases; no much larger clone is one base distant. The library came from PCR. The reads were generated on an Illumina HiSeq 2500. TCR libraries were prepared with molecular barcoding, using unique molecular identifiers to normalize TCRbeta repertoire quantification. Using fastp trimming at Q25 and MiXCR clonotype assembly, TCRdb reanalyzed the public sequencing data and kept in-frame beta chains. Rows are unified per CDR3 protein, each entry keeping the most common DNA and genes. This sample holds about 900,000 distinct CDR3 sequences; about 29% were observed only once. About 28% of the sample comes from the top ten. The sample comes from a study of T-cell reconstitution after alpha-beta-depleted transplantation in children listed by TCRdb under 2016. Looking at the study overall: The study quantitatively tracked T-cell immune reconstitution after TCRalphabeta/CD19-depleted allogeneic hematopoietic cell transplantation in children using TCR repertoire profiling. Study-wide findings and limitations: The apparently early recovery of alphabetaT-cell counts about two months after transplant reportedly depended on only several hundred rapidly expanded clones that came from non-depleted graft cells. The high TCRbeta diversity at day 60 in some patients was ascribed to recipient T cells and intrathymic progenitors that had survived conditioning. Hyperexpanded clone frequencies declined over subsequent months; after one year, T-cell counts and TCRbeta diversity were mostly attributed to newly produced T cells.

What the treatment or condition label conveys for this sample: allogeneic hematopoietic cell transplantation with graft depleted of TCRalphabeta T cells and CD19 B cells. The children who served as transplant recipients had been given grafts of TCRalphabeta/CD19-depleted allogeneic hematopoietic cells. V loses 3 bases, J loses 0 bases, and the germline ends lie 11 bases apart. The CDR3, from cysteine to phenylalanine, totals 15 residues. Only the CDR3 DNA is retained, 45 bases long and in frame from the first base. For CDR1 and CDR2, the germline V gene lists KGHSH and LQKENI. The sequence derives from a boy under two years old who had a stem cell transplant for SCID, so the T cells may come from the graft donor. Sample: PBMCs, mostly from graft donor cells, taken 360 days after TCRalphabeta/CD19-depleted stem cell transplant. The chain employs TRBV18 and TRBJ1-2; the D gene cannot be resolved reliably. The bases are TGTGCCAGCTCACCCGACGCAGGACCTAACTATGGCTACACCTTC. This is translated as CASSPDAGPNYGYTF.